One and the same sample provided the 10 T cell receptor beta chains below, sequenced in a study of cytomegalovirus exposure and HLA in healthy donors. PCR was performed using 60 Vbeta and 13 Jbeta primers. Some clones are missing from TCRdb's copy, which holds only in-frame ones; the method was immunoSEQ multiplex PCR. The sample shows tens of thousands of clones, 60% to 80% of them seen only once. Sequencing was carried out using PBMCs. Receptor source: a woman aged 50 to 60 in good health and CMV-seropositive.

Judged by abundance, this clone is medium-sized (0.01 to 0.1%). The chain is built from TRBV10-1 and TRBJ2-7, with TRBD1 identical over 10 bases. The V and J ends lost 1 base and 5 bases, in that order; junction bases with no gene match: 8. Germline V lookup: CDR1 WNHNN, CDR2 SYGVQD (reference sequence). CDR3 length equals 16 residues. CDR3 residues: CASSELTGTGEHEQYF. For the CDR3, the DNA is TGCGCCAGCAGTGAGTTAACAGGGACAGGGGAGCACGAGCAGTACTTC.

This chain links TRBV29-1 with TRBJ1-4; unclear D gene. This CDR3 region has 14 residues. Germline-derived CDR1 and CDR2 are SQVTM and ANQGSEA. The V end was cut by 2 bases, the J end by 4 bases, with 11 bases between. The CDR3 DNA reads as TGCAGCGTTGAATGGTTGGAGGATAATGAAAAACTGTTTTTT. The encoded protein is CSVEWLEDNEKLFF.

This sequence joins TRBV5-6 and TRBJ2-5; the D gene is possibly TRBD2 (8 bases). The CDR3 length is 16 residues. V lost 1 base to trimming and J lost 5 bases, with 18 bases between them. CDR1 and CDR2 (germline): SGHDT, YYEEEE. The CDR3 DNA sequence: TGTGCCAGCAGCTTGCTCAACAGGGGCGGGGGGGAGACCCAGTACTTC. Amino acids: CASSLLNRGGGETQYF.

The chain recombines TRBV6-4 with TRBJ1-4; 10 positions match TRBD1. Germline CDR1 MRHNA, CDR2 SNTAGT. This CDR3 region has 15 residues. V shed 6 bases, J shed 6 bases, and the junction held 7 bases outside the gene matches. CDR3 residues: CASSAPGTGDEKLFF. In nucleotides, the CDR3 is TGTGCCAGCAGCGCCCCCGGGACAGGGGATGAAAAACTGTTTTTT.

V is TRBV10-1 and J is TRBJ2-5, with D possibly matching TRBD2 (7 bases). CDR3 length: 13 residues. CDR1 WNHNN and CDR2 SYGVQD come from the germline V gene (reference sequence). V was shortened by 5 bases and J by 5 bases, with 12 bases between the two germline ends. In DNA form, the CDR3 reads TGCGCCAGCAGTAACAGGGAGGGGGAGACCCAGTACTTC. Residues: CASSNREGETQYF.

Concerning this clone: The junction shows a germline mismatch at one end, possibly a read error. The chain employs TRBV6-6 and TRBJ2-7; 8 bases align to TRBD1. This CDR3 has 12 residues. Germline assignment: CDR1 MNHNY and CDR2 SVGAGI (reference sequence). In DNA, the CDR3 is TGTGCCAGCAGCCCAGACCGGACAGGGAAGAACTTC. This gives the protein CASSPDRTGKNF.

The count of this clone is one. The chain links TRBV5-1 to TRBJ2-3; tentative D call: TRBD1 (5 bases). This CDR3 spans 12 amino acids. The V and J ends lost 4 bases and 7 bases respectively, with 10 bases between them. CDR1 and CDR2 from the germline V gene are SGHRS and YFSETQ. CDR3 sequence (DNA): TGCGCCAGCAGCCCGCAGGGATATACGCAGTATTTT. Its translation is CASSPQGYTQYF.

Notes on this clone: At one end, the junction sequence differs from germline, possibly due to a read error. The chain joins TRBV7-9 to TRBJ2-7; D unresolved. The CDR3 has 12 residues. Germline V gives CDR1 SEHNR, CDR2 FQNEAQ (reference sequence). Written as DNA, the CDR3 is TGTTCCAGCAGCTTAGTGGCTTACGAGCAGTACTTC. Its protein product is CSSSLVAYEQYF.

This clone appeared once. The CDR3 sequence is CAIRDRETEAFF. CDR3 DNA sequence: TGTGCCATCCGGGACAGGGAAACTGAAGCTTTCTTT. The chain employs TRBV10-3 and TRBJ1-1, with 9 bases identical to TRBD1. CDR1 is ENHRY and CDR2 is SYGVKD in the germline V gene. V was pared by 8 bases and J by 5 bases, with 3 bases of the junction left unmatched. CDR3 length: 12 amino acids.

CDR3 protein: CASSQDRYGGGNTIYF. The CDR3 nucleotides read TGCGCCAGCAGCCAAGATAGGTACGGGGGTGGAAACACCATATATTTT. The chain couples TRBV4-1 to TRBJ1-3, with D perhaps matching TRBD1 (5 bases). This CDR3 spans 16 amino acids. Germline V gives CDR1 MGHRA, CDR2 YSYEKL. The V and J ends lost 0 bases and 3 bases respectively, with 12 bases between them.